This TCR beta chain was obtained from a study of shared clonotypes between healthy human individuals. Comment on this clone: Its matching antigen is unknown.

Donation came from healthy HIV-negative adults that had no recent acute infections or vaccinations. Caucasian adults residing in Nashville, Tennessee made up all the donors. Method: immunoSEQ multiplex PCR; TCRdb's copy keeps in-frame clones and lacks some. Here the sample spans more than 450,000 clones, about four fifths being singletons. Study results and caveats: Blood alone was sampled, and tissue repertoires likely differ. Clonotype sharing among the donors was expected to vary with sequencing depth.

Germline V lookup: CDR1 SEHNR, CDR2 FQNEAQ (reference sequence). The CDR3 has 15 residues. V lost 5 bases, J lost 4 bases, and 10 bases stayed unmatched. The sequence was obtained from a woman aged 40 to 50 in good health. Some clones in this sample may be carry-over from other donors' samples. The V and J genes are TRBV7-9 and TRBJ1-1; 7 nucleotides line up with TRBD1. Material: PBMCs. CDR3 DNA sequence: TGTGCCAGCAGCGACCAGGGGGTTCGGGTCACTGAAGCTTTCTTT. Protein sequence: CASSDQGVRVTEAFF. Complete variable domain (other parts from reference TRBV7-9 and TRBJ1-1): DTGVSQNPRHKITKRGQNVTFRCDPISEHNRLYWYRQTLGQGPEFLTYFQNEAQLEKSRLLSDRFSAERPKGSFSTLEIQRTEQGDSAMYLCASSDQGVRVTEAFFGQGTRLTVV.